The 2 T cell receptor beta chains below all came from one sample that was sequenced in a study of T cell repertoires and HLA-DP antigens. Using immunoSEQ multiplex PCR, the repertoire was profiled, and TCRdb retains in-frame clones only, with some absent. The sample yields about 120,000 clones, 80% to 95% seen once. What these receptors recognize is not known. The sample comprised CD4+ T cells from PBMCs. The receptor set was obtained from a woman aged 18-29 years in good health and CMV-seronegative.

The chain is built from TRBV30 and TRBJ2-1; D is unresolved. The CDR3 contains 13 residues. Trimming left V 5 bases short and J 8 bases short, with 16 bases between. CDR1 and CDR2 from the germline V gene are GTSNPN and SVGIG (reference sequence). CDR3 region: CAWDFSYVDEQFF. As DNA, the CDR3 is TGTGCCTGGGACTTCTCGTATGTGGATGAGCAGTTCTTC. Looking up the rest from reference TRBV30 and TRBJ2-1 gives the full variable domain: SQTIHQWPATLVQPVGSPLSLECTVEGTSNPNLYWYRQAAGRGLQLLFYSVGIGQISSEVPQNLSASRPQDRQFILSSKKLLLSDSGFYLCAWDFSYVDEQFFGPGTRLTVL.

The rearrangement joins TRBV9 to TRBJ2-7; D unclear. Trimming took 3 bases from V and 6 from J, leaving 16 bases between them. CDR1 SGDLS and CDR2 YYNGEE come from the germline V gene. CDR3 size: 14 residues. The DNA of the CDR3 is TGTGCCAGCAGCGCAAGACCCTCGGGTGGCGAGCAGTACTTC. As protein: CASSARPSGGEQYF. Looking up the rest from reference TRBV9 and TRBJ2-7 gives the full variable domain: DSGVTQTPKHLITATGQRVTLRCSPRSGDLSVYWYQQSLDQGLQFLIQYYNGEERAKGNILERFSAQQFPDLHSELNLSSLELGDSALYFCASSARPSGGEQYFGPGTRLTVT.